This T cell receptor beta chain stems from a study of graft-versus-host responses after intestinal transplantation. Study findings and constraints: Peak circulating GvH clone levels tracked with early post-transplant HvG declines.

Points on this clone: Its specificity is not known.

Repertoires were generated with immunoSEQ multiplex PCR, while TCRdb's copy carries only in-frame clones and drops some. The sample lists 21,000 or so clones; 89% were seen once. Per the germline V gene, CDR1 is SGHRS and CDR2 is YFSETQ. Trimming pared 1 base from V and 0 bases from J, leaving 13 bases between. The CDR3 is 16 amino acids. The origin of this receptor is a human patient who received an intestinal transplant, so some T cells may come from the graft donor. The specimen comprised PBMCs, sampled about 63 days after intestinal transplantation. The gene calls are TRBV5-1 and TRBJ1-1; no firm D call. The CDR3 nucleotides are TGCGCCAGCAGCTTGACCCTGAGCCGGTTGAACACTGAAGCTTTCTTT. Amino acid sequence: CASSLTLSRLNTEAFF.